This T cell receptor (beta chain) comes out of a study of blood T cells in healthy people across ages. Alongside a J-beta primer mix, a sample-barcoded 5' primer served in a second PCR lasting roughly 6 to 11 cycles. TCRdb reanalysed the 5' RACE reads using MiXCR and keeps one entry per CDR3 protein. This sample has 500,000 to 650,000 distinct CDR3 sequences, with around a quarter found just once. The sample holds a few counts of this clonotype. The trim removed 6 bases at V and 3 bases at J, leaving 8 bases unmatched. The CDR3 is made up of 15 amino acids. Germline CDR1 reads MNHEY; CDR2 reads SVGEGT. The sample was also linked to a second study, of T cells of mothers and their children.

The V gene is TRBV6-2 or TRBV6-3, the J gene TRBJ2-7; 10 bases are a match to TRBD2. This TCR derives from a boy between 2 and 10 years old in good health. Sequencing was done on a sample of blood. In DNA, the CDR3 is TGTGCCAGCAGACTATCCGGGACTAGCGTCTACGAGCAGTACTTC. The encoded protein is CASRLSGTSVYEQYF.